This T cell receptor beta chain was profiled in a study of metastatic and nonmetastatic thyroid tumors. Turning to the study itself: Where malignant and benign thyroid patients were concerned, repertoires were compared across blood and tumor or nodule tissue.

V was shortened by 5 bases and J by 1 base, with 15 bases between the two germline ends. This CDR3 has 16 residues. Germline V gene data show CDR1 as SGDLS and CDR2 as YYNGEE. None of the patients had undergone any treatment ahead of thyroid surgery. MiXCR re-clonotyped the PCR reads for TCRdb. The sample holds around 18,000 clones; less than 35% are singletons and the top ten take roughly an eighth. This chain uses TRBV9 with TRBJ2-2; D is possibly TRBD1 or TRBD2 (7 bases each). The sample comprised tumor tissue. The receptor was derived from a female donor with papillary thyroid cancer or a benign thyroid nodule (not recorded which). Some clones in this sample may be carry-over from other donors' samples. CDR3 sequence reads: CASRAAGDRNTGELFF. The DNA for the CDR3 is TGTGCCAGCAGAGCGGCGGGGGACAGGAACACCGGGGAGCTGTTTTTT.